This TCR beta chain was sequenced for a study of cytomegalovirus exposure and HLA in healthy donors. Study-level information: Early release data held around 80 million unique TCRs from HLA-typed donors.

Germline V gives CDR1 LNHDA, CDR2 SQIVND (reference sequence). Trimming at V came to 4 bases and at J to 0 bases, leaving 3 bases not matched to a gene. The CDR3 has 16 residues. Amplification used 60 Vbeta primers and 13 Jbeta primers. TCRdb keeps only in-frame clones here, not all; method: immunoSEQ multiplex PCR. The sample has some 200,000 clones, roughly four fifths seen once. Study-level findings and limits: Sequencing likely produced, as an artifact, a cluster of highly shared sequence variants.

Comments on this clone: The antigen is unknown.

The sequencing sample was made of PBMCs. The chain links TRBV19 to TRBJ1-3, with 10 bases matching TRBD1. The sequence came from a girl aged 2 to 9 in good health and CMV-seronegative. CDR3 residues: CASSTRQGASGNTIYF. Here the CDR3 DNA reads TGTGCCAGTAGTACTCGACAGGGGGCCTCTGGAAACACCATATATTTT.